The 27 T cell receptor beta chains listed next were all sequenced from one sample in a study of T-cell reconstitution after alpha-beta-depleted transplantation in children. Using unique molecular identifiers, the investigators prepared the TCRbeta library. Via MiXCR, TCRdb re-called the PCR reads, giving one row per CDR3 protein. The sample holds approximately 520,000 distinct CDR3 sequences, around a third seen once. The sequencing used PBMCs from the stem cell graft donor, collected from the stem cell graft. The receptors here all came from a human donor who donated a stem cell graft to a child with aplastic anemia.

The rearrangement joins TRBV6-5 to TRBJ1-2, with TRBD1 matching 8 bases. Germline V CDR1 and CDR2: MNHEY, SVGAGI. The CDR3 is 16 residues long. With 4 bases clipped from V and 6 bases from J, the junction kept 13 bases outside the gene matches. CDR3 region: CASSLTGARRRDGYTF. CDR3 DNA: TGTGCCAGCAGTTTGACAGGGGCCCGTCGGCGGGATGGCTACACCTTC.

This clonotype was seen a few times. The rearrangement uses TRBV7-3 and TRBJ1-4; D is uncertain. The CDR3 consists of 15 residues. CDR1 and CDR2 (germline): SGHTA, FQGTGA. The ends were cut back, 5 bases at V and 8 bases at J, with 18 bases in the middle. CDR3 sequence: CASSPSSGKMEKLFF. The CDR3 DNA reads TGTGCCAGCAGCCCTTCCTCTGGGAAAATGGAAAAACTGTTTTTT. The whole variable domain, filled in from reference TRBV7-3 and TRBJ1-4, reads GAGVSQTPSNKVTEKGKYVELRCDPISGHTALYWYRQSLGQGPEFLIYFQGTGAADDSGLPNDRFFAVRPEGSVSTLKIQRTERGDSAVYLCASSPSSGKMEKLFFGSGTQLSVL.

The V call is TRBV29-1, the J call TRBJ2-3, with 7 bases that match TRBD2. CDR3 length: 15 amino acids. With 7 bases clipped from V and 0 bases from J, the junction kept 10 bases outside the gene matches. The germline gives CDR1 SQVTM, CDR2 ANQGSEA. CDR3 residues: CSAGGGSRSTDTQYF. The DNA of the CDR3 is TGCAGCGCGGGGGGTGGCTCGCGGAGCACAGATACGCAGTATTTT.

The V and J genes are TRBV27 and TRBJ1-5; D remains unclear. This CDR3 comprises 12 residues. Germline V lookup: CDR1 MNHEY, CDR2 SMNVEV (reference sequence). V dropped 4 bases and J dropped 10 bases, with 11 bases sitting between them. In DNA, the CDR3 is TGTGCCAGCAGTTCAAGGGAGGAACCCCAGCATTTT. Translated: CASSSREEPQHF.

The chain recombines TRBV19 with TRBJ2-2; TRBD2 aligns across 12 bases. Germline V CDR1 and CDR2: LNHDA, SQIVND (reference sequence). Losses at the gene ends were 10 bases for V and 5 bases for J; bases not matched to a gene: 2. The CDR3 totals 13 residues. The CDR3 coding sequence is TGTGCCACCGGGACTAGCGGGACCGGGGAGCTGTTTTTT. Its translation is CATGTSGTGELFF. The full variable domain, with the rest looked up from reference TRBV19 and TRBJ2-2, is DGGITQSPKYLFRKEGQNVTLSCEQNLNHDAMYWYRQDPGQGLRLIYYSQIVNDFQKGDIAEGYSVSREKKESFPLTVTSAQKNPTAFYLCATGTSGTGELFFGEGSRLTVL.

CDR3 in amino acids: CASSLTGGSLEKLFF. The CDR3 DNA follows: TGTGCCAGCAGTTTAACCGGGGGCTCCCTCGAAAAACTGTTTTTT. This chain connects TRBV12-3 or TRBV12-4 to TRBJ1-4; TRBD1 is a possible D gene (6 bases). CDR3 length: 15 residues. Trimming stripped 2 bases from V and 8 bases from J, with 15 bases between.

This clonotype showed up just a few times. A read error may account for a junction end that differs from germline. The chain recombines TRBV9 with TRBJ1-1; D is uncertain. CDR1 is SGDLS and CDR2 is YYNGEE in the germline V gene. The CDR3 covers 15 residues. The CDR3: CASSVDPLMNTEAFF. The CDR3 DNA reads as TGTGCCAGCAGTGTAGATCCACTTATGAACACTGAAGCTTTCTTT.

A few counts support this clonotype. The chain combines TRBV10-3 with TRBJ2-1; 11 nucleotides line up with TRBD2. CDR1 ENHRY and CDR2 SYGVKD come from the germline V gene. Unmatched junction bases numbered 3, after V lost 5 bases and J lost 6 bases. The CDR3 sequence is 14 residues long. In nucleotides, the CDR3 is TGTGCCATCAGTAGACTAGCGGGGAGCAATGAGCAGTTCTTC. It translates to CAISRLAGSNEQFF.

The CDR3 sequence: CAWISEARGMNTEAFF. The CDR3 DNA follows: TGTGCCTGGATCTCGGAGGCCCGGGGGATGAACACTGAAGCTTTCTTT. V and J are TRBV30 and TRBJ1-1, with D perhaps matching TRBD1 (5 bases). Germline values: CDR1 GTSNPN, CDR2 SVGIG (reference sequence). CDR3 length: 16 amino acids. The V and J ends lost 4 bases and 0 bases respectively, with 18 bases between them.

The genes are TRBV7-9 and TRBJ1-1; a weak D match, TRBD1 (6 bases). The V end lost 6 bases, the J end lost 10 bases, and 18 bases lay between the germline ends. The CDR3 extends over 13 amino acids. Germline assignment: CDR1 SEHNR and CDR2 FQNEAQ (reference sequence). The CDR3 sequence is CASRPGTGHGAFF. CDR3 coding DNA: TGTGCCAGCAGGCCAGGCACAGGGCATGGAGCTTTCTTT.

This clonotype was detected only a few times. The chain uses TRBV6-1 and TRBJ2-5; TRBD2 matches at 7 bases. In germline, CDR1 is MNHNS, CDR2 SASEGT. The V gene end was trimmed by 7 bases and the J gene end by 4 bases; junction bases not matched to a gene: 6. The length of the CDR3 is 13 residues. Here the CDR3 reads CASIMTGGETQYF. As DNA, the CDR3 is TGTGCCAGCATCATGACGGGGGGAGAGACCCAGTACTTC.

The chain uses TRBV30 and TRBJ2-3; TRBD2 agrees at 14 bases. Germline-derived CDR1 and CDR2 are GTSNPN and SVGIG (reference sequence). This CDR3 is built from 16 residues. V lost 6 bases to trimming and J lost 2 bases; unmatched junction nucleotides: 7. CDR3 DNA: TGTGCCTGTGGGACTAGCGGGAGTATCGCCACAGATACGCAGTATTTT. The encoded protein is CACGTSGSIATDTQYF.

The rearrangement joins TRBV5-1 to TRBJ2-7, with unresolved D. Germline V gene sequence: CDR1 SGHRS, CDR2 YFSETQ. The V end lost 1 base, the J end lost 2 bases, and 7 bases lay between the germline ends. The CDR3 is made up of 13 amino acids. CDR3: CASSLTAPYEQYF. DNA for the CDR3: TGCGCCAGCAGCTTGACAGCTCCCTACGAGCAGTACTTC. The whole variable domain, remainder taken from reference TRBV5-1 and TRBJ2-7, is KAGVTQTPRYLIKTRGQQVTLSCSPISGHRSVSWYQQTPGQGLQFLFEYFSETQRNKGNFPGRFSGRQFSNSRSEMNVSTLELGDSALYLCASSLTAPYEQYFGPGTRLTVT.

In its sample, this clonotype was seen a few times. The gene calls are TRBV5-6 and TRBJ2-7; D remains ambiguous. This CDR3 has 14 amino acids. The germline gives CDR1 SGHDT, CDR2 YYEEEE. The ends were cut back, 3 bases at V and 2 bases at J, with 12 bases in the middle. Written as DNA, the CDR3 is TGTGCCAGCAGCTCTTATCTGGACCCCTACGAGCAGTACGTC. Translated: CASSSYLDPYEQYV.

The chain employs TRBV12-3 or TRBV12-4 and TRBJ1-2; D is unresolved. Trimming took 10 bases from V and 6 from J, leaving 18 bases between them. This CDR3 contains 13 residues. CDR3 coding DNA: TGTGCCACGGGAAAGCACACTGGAGATGGCTACACCTTC. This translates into CATGKHTGDGYTF.

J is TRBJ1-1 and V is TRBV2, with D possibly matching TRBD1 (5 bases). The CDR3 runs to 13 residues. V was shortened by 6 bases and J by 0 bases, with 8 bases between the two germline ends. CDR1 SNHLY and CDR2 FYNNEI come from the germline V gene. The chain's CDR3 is CASRDTMNTEAFF. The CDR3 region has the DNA TGTGCCAGCAGGGACACCATGAACACTGAAGCTTTCTTT. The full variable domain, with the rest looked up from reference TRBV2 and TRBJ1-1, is EPEVTQTPSHQVTQMGQEVILRCVPISNHLYFYWYRQILGQKVEFLVSFYNNEISEKSEIFDDQFSVERPDGSNFTLKIRSTKLEDSAMYFCASRDTMNTEAFFGQGTRLTVV.

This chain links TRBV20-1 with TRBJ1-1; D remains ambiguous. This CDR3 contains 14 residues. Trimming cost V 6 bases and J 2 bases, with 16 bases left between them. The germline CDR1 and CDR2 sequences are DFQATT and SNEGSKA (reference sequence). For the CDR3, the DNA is TGCAGTGCCCGTAAGACCGACATTAACACTGAAGCTTTCTTT. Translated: CSARKTDINTEAFF.

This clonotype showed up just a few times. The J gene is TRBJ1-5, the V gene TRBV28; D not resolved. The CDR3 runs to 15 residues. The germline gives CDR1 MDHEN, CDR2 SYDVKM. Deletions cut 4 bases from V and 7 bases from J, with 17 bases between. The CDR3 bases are TGTGCCAGCAGTTCCCCGAGGGTCCTGGTGCAGCCCCAGCATTTT. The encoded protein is CASSSPRVLVQPQHF.

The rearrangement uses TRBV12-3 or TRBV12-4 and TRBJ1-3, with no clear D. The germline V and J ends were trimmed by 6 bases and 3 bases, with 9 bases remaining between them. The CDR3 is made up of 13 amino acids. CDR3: CASSVYIGNTIYF. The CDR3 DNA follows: TGTGCCAGCAGCGTCTACATTGGAAACACCATATATTTT.

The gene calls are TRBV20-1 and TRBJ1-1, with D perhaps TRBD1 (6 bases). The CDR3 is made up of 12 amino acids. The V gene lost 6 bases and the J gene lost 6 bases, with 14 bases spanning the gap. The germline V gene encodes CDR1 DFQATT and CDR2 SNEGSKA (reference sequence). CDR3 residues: CSATTDSPEAFF. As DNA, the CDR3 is TGCAGTGCGACAACGGACAGCCCTGAAGCTTTCTTT.

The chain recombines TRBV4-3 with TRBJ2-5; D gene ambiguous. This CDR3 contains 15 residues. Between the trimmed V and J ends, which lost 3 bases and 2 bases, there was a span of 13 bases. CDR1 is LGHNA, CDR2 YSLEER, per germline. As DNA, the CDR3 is TGCGCCAGCAGCCATGATGGTCTAGAACAAGAGACCCAGTACTTC. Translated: CASSHDGLEQETQYF.

CDR3 coding DNA: TGTGCCAGCAGCGGCGGGACTAGCGGGAGTCTGGTTCAAGAGACCCAGTACTTC. Protein: CASSGGTSGSLVQETQYF. The V call is TRBV11-2, the J call TRBJ2-5; 14 bases line up with TRBD2. V was clipped by 5 bases and J by 2 bases; unmatched bases: 10. The CDR3 extends over 18 amino acids. Germline V gene data show CDR1 as SGHAT and CDR2 as FQNNGV.

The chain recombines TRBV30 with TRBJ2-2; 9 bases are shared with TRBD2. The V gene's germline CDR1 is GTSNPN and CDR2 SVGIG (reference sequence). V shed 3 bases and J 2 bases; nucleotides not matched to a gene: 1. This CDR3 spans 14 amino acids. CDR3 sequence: CAWRLAGNTGELFF. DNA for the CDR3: TGTGCCTGGAGACTAGCGGGCAACACCGGGGAGCTGTTTTTT. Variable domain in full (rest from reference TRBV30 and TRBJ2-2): SQTIHQWPATLVQPVGSPLSLECTVEGTSNPNLYWYRQAAGRGLQLLFYSVGIGQISSEVPQNLSASRPQDRQFILSSKKLLLSDSGFYLCAWRLAGNTGELFFGEGSRLTVL.

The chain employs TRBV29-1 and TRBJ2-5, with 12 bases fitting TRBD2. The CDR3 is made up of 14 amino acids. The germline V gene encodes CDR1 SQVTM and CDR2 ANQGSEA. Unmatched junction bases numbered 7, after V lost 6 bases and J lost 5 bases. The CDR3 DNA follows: TGCAGCGTGAGACTAGCGGGAGTGGGGGAGACCCAGTACTTC. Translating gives CSVRLAGVGETQYF.

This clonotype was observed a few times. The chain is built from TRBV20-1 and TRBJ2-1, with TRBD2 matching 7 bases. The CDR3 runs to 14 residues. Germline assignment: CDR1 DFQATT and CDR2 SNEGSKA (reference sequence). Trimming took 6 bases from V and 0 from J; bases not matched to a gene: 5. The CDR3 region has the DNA TGCAGTGCCCGGGACTACCTCTCCTACAATGAGCAGTTCTTC. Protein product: CSARDYLSYNEQFF.

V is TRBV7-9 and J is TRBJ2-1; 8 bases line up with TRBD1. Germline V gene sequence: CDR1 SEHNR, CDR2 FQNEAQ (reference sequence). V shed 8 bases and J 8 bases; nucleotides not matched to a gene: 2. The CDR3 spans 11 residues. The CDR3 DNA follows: TGTGCCAGCGACAGGGGTGATGAGCAGTTCTTC. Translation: CASDRGDEQFF.

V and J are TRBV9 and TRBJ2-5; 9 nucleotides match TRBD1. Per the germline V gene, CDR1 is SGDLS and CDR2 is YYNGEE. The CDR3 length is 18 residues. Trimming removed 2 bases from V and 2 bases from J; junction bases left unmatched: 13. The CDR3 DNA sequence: TGTGCCAGCAGCGTTTTCCCCTCCCCCGACAGGGGGCAAGAGACCCAGTACTTC. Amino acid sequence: CASSVFPSPDRGQETQYF. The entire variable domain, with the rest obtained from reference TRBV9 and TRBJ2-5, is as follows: DSGVTQTPKHLITATGQRVTLRCSPRSGDLSVYWYQQSLDQGLQFLIQYYNGEERAKGNILERFSAQQFPDLHSELNLSSLELGDSALYFCASSVFPSPDRGQETQYFGPGTRLLVL.